Presented here are 11 T cell receptor beta chains from one specimen sequenced in a study of PD-L1 blockade in urothelial cancer (dated 2017 in TCRdb). The time point label of this sample denotes: peripheral blood 6 weeks after treatment start. The library relied on the immunoSEQ multiplex PCR assay. TCRdb re-hosts the immuneACCESS table, in-frame sequences only. Its copies lack some clones; in the studies checked, an unresolved V gene accounts for under half of them, and the cause for the rest is not known. The sample profile shows approximately 93,000 clones; 70% to 90% of them were found once. Together, the top ten hold about 8.4% of the sample. Here the sequenced sample was PBMCs, taken around atezolizumab (anti-PD-L1) treatment. These receptors were taken from a man in his 70s with urothelial cancer.

The V gene is TRBV18, the J gene TRBJ1-1; D is unclear. V was clipped by 5 bases and J by 0 bases, with 7 bases between them. The CDR3 consists of 13 residues. Germline V CDR1 and CDR2: KGHSH, LQKENI. Here the CDR3 DNA reads TGTGCCAGCTCATCGGGGATGAACACTGAAGCTTTCTTT. The encoded protein is CASSSGMNTEAFF.

The chain has TRBV5-1 and TRBJ2-7, with 7 bases fitting TRBD1. The CDR3 extends over 15 amino acids. Germline-derived CDR1 and CDR2 are SGHRS and YFSETQ. The V and J ends lost 0 bases and 2 bases, in that order; junction bases with no gene match: 5. The CDR3 DNA follows: TGCGCCAGCAGCTTGGCCAGGGGGTACCCCTACGAGCAGTACTTC. Its protein product is CASSLARGYPYEQYF.

The chain links TRBV5-1 to TRBJ2-1; 10 bases agree with TRBD1. Unmatched junction bases numbered 2, after V lost 1 base and J lost 1 base. CDR3 length: 16 amino acids. Germline V gene lookup returns CDR1 SGHRS and CDR2 YFSETQ. The CDR3 bases are TGCGCCAGCAGCTTGAGGACAGGGGGATCCTACAATGAGCAGTTCTTC. This sequence encodes CASSLRTGGSYNEQFF.

The V gene is TRBV4-3, the J gene TRBJ1-2; 8 bases are a match to TRBD1. This CDR3 region has 15 residues. Germline CDR1 reads LGHNA; CDR2 reads YSLEER. Losses at the gene ends were 1 base for V and 5 bases for J; bases not matched to a gene: 6. CDR3 in amino acids: CASSQGLTGEYGYTF. CDR3 in DNA: TGCGCCAGCAGCCAAGGACTGACAGGGGAATATGGCTACACCTTC.

V usage is TRBV14 and J usage is TRBJ2-1; 15 bases are shared with TRBD2. The CDR3 loop spans 18 amino acids. CDR1 and CDR2 (germline): SGHDN, FVKESK. Unmatched junction bases numbered 5, after V lost 4 bases and J lost 1 base. The CDR3 loop reads CASSLGLAGGSSYNEQFF. The CDR3 DNA is TGTGCCAGCAGCCTGGGACTAGCGGGAGGCTCTTCCTACAATGAGCAGTTCTTC.

The CDR3 loop reads CASSQSGGNQPQHF. In DNA form, the CDR3 reads TGTGCCAGCAGCCAATCGGGGGGAAATCAGCCCCAGCATTTT. The chain is built from TRBV16 and TRBJ1-5; tentative D call: TRBD1 (5 bases). The CDR3 spans 14 residues. The V end lost 0 bases, the J end lost 4 bases, and 7 bases lay between the germline ends. The V gene's germline CDR1 is KGHSY and CDR2 FQNENV.

This clone was observed a handful of times. The V gene is TRBV12-5, the J gene TRBJ1-2, with 9 bases matching TRBD1. Unmatched junction bases numbered 3, after V lost 1 base and J lost 6 bases. Per the germline V gene, CDR1 is LGHNT and CDR2 is FRNRAP. This CDR3 is 14 amino acids long. The CDR3 sequence is CASGLATGGDGYTF. Written as DNA, the CDR3 is TGTGCTAGTGGTTTGGCAACAGGGGGCGATGGCTACACCTTC.

This clone was detected only once. CDR3 loop: CASSLTNNYGYTF. CDR3 DNA sequence: TGTGCCAGCAGCTTGACAAATAACTATGGCTACACCTTC. The rearrangement joins TRBV7-9 to TRBJ1-2, with D unclear. With 3 bases removed from V and 1 base from J, the gap between germline ends came to 6 bases. CDR3 size: 13 residues. Germline CDR1 and CDR2: SEHNR and FQNEAQ (reference sequence). The full variable domain, completed using reference TRBV7-9 and TRBJ1-2, is DTGVSQNPRHKITKRGQNVTFRCDPISEHNRLYWYRQTLGQGPEFLTYFQNEAQLEKSRLLSDRFSAERPKGSFSTLEIQRTEQGDSAMYLCASSLTNNYGYTFGSGTRLTVV.

The chain combines TRBV18 with TRBJ1-3; 11 bases agree with TRBD1. Losses at the gene ends were 3 bases for V and 3 bases for J; bases not matched to a gene: 4. Looked up from germline, CDR1 is KGHSH and CDR2 is LQKENI. The CDR3 extends over 16 amino acids. CDR3 nucleotide sequence: TGTGCCAGCTCACCGGGACAGGGGGATTTTGGAAACACCATATATTTT. Translated, it gives CASSPGQGDFGNTIYF.

Concerning this clone: A junction boundary mismatches the germline segment, possibly from a read error. This sequence joins TRBV7-9 and TRBJ1-2; perhaps TRBD1 as D (5 bases). CDR1 and CDR2 (germline): SEHNR, FQNEAQ (reference sequence). The CDR3 is made up of 11 amino acids. The CDR3 reads CASSPGYPINF. Here the CDR3 DNA reads TGTGCCAGCAGCCCAGGGTACCCAATAAACTTC.

The chain is built from TRBV27 and TRBJ1-2; TRBD1 agrees at 7 bases. The CDR3 runs 15 residues. In germline, CDR1 is MNHEY, CDR2 SMNVEV (reference sequence). The V gene end was trimmed by 6 bases and the J gene end by 2 bases; junction bases not matched to a gene: 9. The DNA for the CDR3 is TGTGCCAGCAGACATTCAGGGGGAATAAACTATGGCTACACCTTC. Protein: CASRHSGGINYGYTF.